The rows below give T cell receptor beta chains drawn from one sample of a study of blood T cell repertoires in COVID-19. Measured with immunoSEQ multiplex PCR; TCRdb has only the in-frame clones, and not every one. The repertoire has 220,000 or so clones, around four fifths of them found once; the top ten carry 4.5% to 6%. The sample was peripheral blood. The receptor set was obtained from a woman aged 55-70 years who had recovered from COVID-19. Both conserved end residues are part of each CDR3. D genes are given only for firm matches. The listing skips clone size in some rows; elsewhere it reads once, few, many or a size class.

D gene | J gene | V gene | clone size | CDR3 protein | CDR3 DNA
- | TRBJ2-3 | TRBV7-2 | - | CASSYGQTDTQYF | TGTGCCAGCAGCTACGGACAGACAGATACGCAGTATTTT
- | TRBJ1-5 | TRBV6-5 | - | CASSYSSRNQPQHF | TGTGCCAGCAGTTACTCGAGCAGGAATCAGCCCCAGCATTTT
- | TRBJ1-1 | TRBV2 | - | CASSEQGQGTEAFF | TGTGCCAGCAGTGAACAGGGGCAGGGCACTGAAGCTTTCTTT
- | TRBJ2-2 | TRBV7-7 | - | CASSLELGGSTGELFF | TGTGCTAGCAGCTTAGAACTGGGAGGCAGCACCGGGGAGCTGTTTTTT
TRBD1 | TRBJ1-5 | TRBV10-3 | few | CAISGDRAGGNQPQHF | TGTGCCATCAGCGGGGACAGGGCAGGAGGCAATCAGCCCCAGCATTTT
TRBD1 | TRBJ1-1 | TRBV4-3 | few | CASSQRDSMNTEAFF | TGCGCCAGCAGCCAACGGGACAGTATGAACACTGAAGCTTTCTTT
- | TRBJ1-1 | TRBV7-9 | - | CASGPGDWAFF | TGTGCCAGCGGGCCGGGGGATTGGGCTTTCTTT
- | TRBJ2-7 | TRBV5-5 | few | CASSPAAGYVYEQYF | TGTGCCAGCAGCCCCGCGGCAGGGTATGTCTACGAGCAGTACTTC
- | TRBJ2-3 | TRBV6-5 | - | CASTAVAERDTQYF | TGTGCCAGCACCGCGGTAGCGGAAAGAGATACGCAGTATTTT
TRBD2 | TRBJ2-3 | TRBV27 | - | CASSRAGGLNTQYF | TGTGCCAGCAGTCGAGCGGGGGGGTTGAATACGCAGTATTTT
- | TRBJ1-4 | TRBV5-6 | - | CASSLAGQEKLFF | TGTGCCAGCAGCTTGGCAGGGCAAGAAAAACTGTTTTTT
TRBD2 | TRBJ2-3 | TRBV7-8 | - | CASSFSGLAGGPTDTQYF | TGTGCCAGCAGCTTTTCGGGGCTAGCGGGGGGACCCACAGATACGCAGTATTTT
- | TRBJ2-7 | TRBV5-1 | - | CASSLAGSYEQYF | TGCGCCAGCAGCTTGGCCGGCTCCTACGAGCAGTACTTC
TRBD1 | TRBJ1-1 | TRBV19 | - | CASSPRIGRQGARGTEAFF | TGTGCCAGTAGTCCTCGGATCGGAAGACAGGGGGCGCGTGGCACTGAAGCTTTCTTT